The subject of this entry is one T cell receptor (beta chain). Here immunoSEQ multiplex PCR was the method, and the copy in TCRdb shows in-frame clones only, minus some. This sample carries 200,000 to 250,000 clones, about 85% of them seen once, and the ten largest clones take 10% to 15%. These data are taken from a study of blood T cell repertoires in COVID-19. The V gene's germline CDR1 is SGHRS and CDR2 YFSETQ. J was trimmed by 9 bases and V by 4 bases; bases with no gene match: 6. This CDR3 has 15 amino acids. The receptor was derived from a woman aged 18-30 years who had recovered from COVID-19. The chain couples TRBV5-1 to TRBJ2-1, with 14 bases lining up with TRBD2. Sequencing was performed on peripheral blood. CDR3 region: CASSQGLAGELEQFF. The CDR3 region has the DNA TGCGCCAGCAGCCAGGGACTAGCGGGAGAGCTTGAGCAGTTCTTC.